The T cell receptor beta chain described here comes from a study of T cell responses to AZD1222 COVID-19 vaccine (dated by TCRdb to about 2021). The study in broad terms: TCR sequencing covered some 250 trial participants: around 210 given two doses of AZD1222 and about 26 given two doses of MenACWY control vaccine. Trial participants were enrolled by age into 18-55, 56-69 and 70-plus year subgroups, with around 150, 28 and 57 TCR-sequenced participants respectively.

In the paper's terms, the time point label means: about 28 days (+/-7) after the second vaccine dose. AZD1222 recipients given second doses at about 4 weeks or at about 12 weeks were pooled, since spike-specific TCR depth and breadth were not found to differ between the two schedules. Vaccinee samples came from UK trials COV001 and COV002, including a single-blind randomized controlled phase 2/3 trial of AZD1222 (ChAdOx1 nCoV-19) in healthy adults. Trial participant PBMC samples were collected at day 0 and day 28 after the second dose for TCRbeta chain sequencing. In the case of this clone: It has no known antigen specificity. No much larger clone is present one base from it, and per-base qualities are unavailable.

The CDR3 regions of human TCRbeta chains were analyzed by immunosequencing. Regarding the original processing steps: TCRs in the repertoires were compared against a reference library of SARS-CoV-2-specific TCRs that had been generated with the MIRA antigen-specificity platform. Breadth meant the fraction of unique TCRs that were SARS-CoV-2-associated, whereas depth meant the fraction of total T cells that were SARS-CoV-2-associated. Using the MIRA data, every spike-specific TCR was mapped to the spike region that the TCR reacted to and assigned to either a CD4 or a CD8 class. Log10-transformed breadth and depth values were compared by one-way ANOVA with Sidak's multiple comparisons tests. This immuneACCESS table, as held by TCRdb, lists in-frame sequences with V and J called but not all clones. Of the missing ones, under half trace to an unresolved V gene in checked studies; the others have no known cause. V and J calls and clone size come straight from that table; D and trimming were deduced from the DNA. The sample yields around 170,000 clones; around nine tenths were counted once. Of the sample, about 9.9% falls within the top ten clones.

The paper's findings and limits, for the study overall: The 56-69-year group was small, and its depth increase did not reach significance, likely because of low power. After two AZD1222 doses, spike-specific TCR breadth and depth were significantly higher than at day 0 and than in MenACWY recipients. Conclusions about previously exposed vaccinees were limited because only a handful of AZD1222 recipients were SARS-CoV-2 seropositive at baseline. Because no day 14 peak-response samples were available, the repertoires could be characterized only after the peak T cell response. The whole spike protein was spanned by vaccine-associated CD4 TCRs, and dominant responses were seen in regions 160-218 and 743-854. Reportedly, close to half of the unique spike-specific TCRs recognized epitopes lying outside the regions that are mutated in the B.1.351 and B.1.1.7 variants. Participants were mostly white British, with more females than males. The authors suggested clonal diversity may have been underestimated.

CDR1 SGDLS and CDR2 YYNGEE are derived from the germline V gene. The CDR3 spans 13 residues, from the cysteine through the phenylalanine. The entry retains the CDR3 DNA only, 39 bases that are in frame from base 1. Trimming costs V 4 bases and J 5 bases, and their ends lie 12 bases apart. This TCR derives from an adult who received the AZD1222 COVID-19 vaccine. This specimen was peripheral blood, taken 28 days after the second AZD1222 dose. This receptor chain uses TRBV9 and TRBJ2-5; the D region possibly corresponds to TRBD1 (6 bases align). The nucleotides read TGTGCCAGCAGCTTACAGGGCCGGGAGACCCAGTACTTC. Its coded protein is CASSLQGRETQYF.